The next 8 T cell receptor beta chains were all read from a single sample in a study of human T cells and chemical hapten exposure. Time point defined: patch test 3, about 24 weeks after DPC sensitization. Noted treatment: therapeutic diphenylcyclopropenone sensitization with weekly scalp DPC. Extraction of total RNA was performed on unfractionated whole blood. In TCRdb, the RACE reads were re-called with MiXCR into one record per CDR3 protein. The sample contains 35,000 to 45,000 distinct CDR3 sequences, roughly 13% of which appear only once. The sample consisted of whole blood, taken in connection with sensitization to the hapten diphenylcyclopropenone (DPC). Receptors were obtained from a woman aged 40 to 55 with alopecia areata. Some clones in this sample may be carry-over from other donors' samples.

This clonotype has more than one count but fewer than ten. Here the CDR3 DNA reads TGCGCCAGCAGCCACCCCTCCCCCGGCGAAGCTTTCTTT. Translated, it gives CASSHPSPGEAFF. The V and J genes are TRBV4-1 and TRBJ1-1, with D unclear. CDR1 is MGHRA, CDR2 YSYEKL, per germline. Trimming removed 3 bases from V and 8 bases from J, with 13 bases in between. The CDR3 loop spans 13 amino acids.

This clonotype was counted at least ten times. The chain has TRBV4-3 and TRBJ2-7; 9 bases line up with TRBD2. This CDR3 comprises 14 residues. V lost 4 bases and J lost 3; bases outside the gene matches: 4. CDR1 and CDR2 from the germline V gene are LGHNA and YSLEER. CDR3 sequence: CASSLSTSGYEQYF. The CDR3 DNA sequence: TGCGCCAGCAGCCTTTCGACTAGCGGCTACGAGCAGTACTTC.

This clonotype was observed at least ten times. The chain employs TRBV5-5 and TRBJ2-6, with TRBD1 as a possible D gene (6 bases). Germline V CDR1 and CDR2: SGHKS, YYEKEE (reference sequence). The CDR3 consists of 15 residues. Trimming left V 3 bases short and J 2 bases short, with 9 bases between. The CDR3 sequence is CASSSYRAGANVLTF. The CDR3 bases are TGTGCCAGCAGCTCATACAGGGCTGGGGCCAACGTCCTGACTTTC.

This clonotype was counted ten times or more. CDR3 coding DNA: TGTGCCAGCAGTGAGATAGCGGGAGGGAACAATGAGCAGTTCTTC. It specifies CASSEIAGGNNEQFF. V is TRBV2 and J is TRBJ2-1; 11 positions match TRBD2. V shed 3 bases and J 5 bases; nucleotides not matched to a gene: 3. CDR1 is SNHLY and CDR2 is FYNNEI in the germline V gene. This CDR3 is 15 amino acids long. Drawing the rest from reference TRBV2 and TRBJ2-1, the complete variable domain is EPEVTQTPSHQVTQMGQEVILRCVPISNHLYFYWYRQILGQKVEFLVSFYNNEISEKSEIFDDQFSVERPDGSNFTLKIRSTKLEDSAMYFCASSEIAGGNNEQFFGPGTRLTVL.

A few counts support this clonotype. The CDR3 DNA reads TGTGCCAGCCCCCCTAACAGGAGGGTGAACACTGAAGCTTTCTTT. This translates into CASPPNRRVNTEAFF. The chain has TRBV28 and TRBJ1-1; tentative D call: TRBD1 (5 bases). The germline V and J ends were trimmed by 8 bases and 0 bases, with 16 bases remaining between them. This CDR3 has 15 amino acids. CDR1 and CDR2 from the germline V gene are MDHEN and SYDVKM.

This clonotype was counted at least ten times. V and J are TRBV2 and TRBJ1-6; 11 bases align to TRBD1. Trimming at V came to 7 bases and at J to 10 bases, leaving 9 bases not matched to a gene. The CDR3 is made up of 15 amino acids. The germline gives CDR1 SNHLY, CDR2 FYNNEI. The DNA for the CDR3 is TGTGCCAGCAACACCGGGACAGGGGGAGGATCACCCCTCCACTTT. The encoded protein is CASNTGTGGGSPLHF.

The genes are TRBV20-1 and TRBJ2-3; D is possibly TRBD2 (6 bases). The CDR3 has 14 amino acids. V lost 5 bases and J 2 bases, leaving 14 bases between the germline ends. Germline loops: CDR1 DFQATT, CDR2 SNEGSKA (reference sequence). CDR3 DNA sequence: TGCAGTGCTCGGATGGCGGGGCTCACAGATACGCAGTATTTT. Translated: CSARMAGLTDTQYF.

The table lists this clonotype with many counts. This chain joins TRBV27 and TRBJ2-7, with TRBD1 matching over 10 bases. The V gene end was trimmed by 1 base and the J gene end by 2 bases; junction bases not matched to a gene: 2. The CDR3 is made up of 15 amino acids. Germline loops: CDR1 MNHEY, CDR2 SMNVEV (reference sequence). CDR3 bases: TGTGCCAGCAGTTTATGGGGACAGGGGACCTACGAGCAGTACTTC. Its protein product is CASSLWGQGTYEQYF.